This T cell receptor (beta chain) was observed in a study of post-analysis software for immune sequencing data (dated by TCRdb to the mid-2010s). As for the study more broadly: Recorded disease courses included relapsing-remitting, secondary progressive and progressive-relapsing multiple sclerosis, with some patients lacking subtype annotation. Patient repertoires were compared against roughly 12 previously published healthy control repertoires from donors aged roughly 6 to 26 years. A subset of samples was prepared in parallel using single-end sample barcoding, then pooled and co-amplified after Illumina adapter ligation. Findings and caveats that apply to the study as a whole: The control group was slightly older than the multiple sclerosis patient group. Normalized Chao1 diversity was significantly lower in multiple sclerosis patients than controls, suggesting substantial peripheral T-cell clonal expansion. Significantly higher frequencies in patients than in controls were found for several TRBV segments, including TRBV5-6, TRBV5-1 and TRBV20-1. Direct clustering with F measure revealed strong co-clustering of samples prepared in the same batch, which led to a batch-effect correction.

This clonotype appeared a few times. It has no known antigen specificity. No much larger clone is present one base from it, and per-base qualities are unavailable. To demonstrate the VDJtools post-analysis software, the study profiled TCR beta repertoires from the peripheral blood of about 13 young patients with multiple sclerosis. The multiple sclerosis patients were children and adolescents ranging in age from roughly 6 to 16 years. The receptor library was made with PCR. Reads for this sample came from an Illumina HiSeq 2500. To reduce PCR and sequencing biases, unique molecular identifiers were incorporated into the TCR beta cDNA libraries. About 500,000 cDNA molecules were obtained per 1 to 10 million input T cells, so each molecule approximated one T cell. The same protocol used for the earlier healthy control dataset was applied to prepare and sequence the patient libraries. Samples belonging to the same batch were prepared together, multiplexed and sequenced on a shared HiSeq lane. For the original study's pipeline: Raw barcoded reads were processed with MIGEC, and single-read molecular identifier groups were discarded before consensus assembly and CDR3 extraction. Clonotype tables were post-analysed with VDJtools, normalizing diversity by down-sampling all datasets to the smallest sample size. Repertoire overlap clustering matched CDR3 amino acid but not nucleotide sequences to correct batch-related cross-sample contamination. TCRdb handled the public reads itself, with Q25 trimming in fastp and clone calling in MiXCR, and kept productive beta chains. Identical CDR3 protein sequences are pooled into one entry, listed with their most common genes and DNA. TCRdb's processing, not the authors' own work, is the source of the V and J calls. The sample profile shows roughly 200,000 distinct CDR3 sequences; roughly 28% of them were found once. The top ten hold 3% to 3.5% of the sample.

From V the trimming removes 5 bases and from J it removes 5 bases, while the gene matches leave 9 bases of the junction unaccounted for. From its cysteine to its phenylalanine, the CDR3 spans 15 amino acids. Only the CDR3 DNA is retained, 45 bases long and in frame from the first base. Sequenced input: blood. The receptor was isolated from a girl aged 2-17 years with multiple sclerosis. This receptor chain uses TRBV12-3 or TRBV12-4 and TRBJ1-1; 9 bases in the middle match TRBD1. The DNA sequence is TGTGCCAGCAGTCAGAGGGACAGGGATATGACTGAAGCTTTCTTT. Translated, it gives CASSQRDRDMTEAFF.